The 13 T cell receptor beta chains presented below share a single source sample, sequenced in a study of shared clonotypes between healthy human individuals. Repertoires were generated with immunoSEQ multiplex PCR, while TCRdb's copy carries only in-frame clones and drops some. Among approximately 2.4 million clones listed, nearly 97% were seen once. Specimen: naive CD4+ T cells sorted from blood. Specified subset: CD45RA+ positively selected. Receptor source: a man between 18 and 35 years old in good health.

The genes are TRBV5-1 and TRBJ2-5; no reliable D call. The V end was cut by 1 base, the J end by 5 bases, with 12 bases between. The CDR3 length is 14 residues. CDR1 and CDR2 from the germline V gene are SGHRS and YFSETQ. This CDR3 reads CASSLRVLGETQYF. Here the CDR3 DNA reads TGCGCCAGCAGCTTGCGGGTTTTAGGGGAGACCCAGTACTTC. Full variable domain (outside the CDR3, taken from reference TRBV5-1 and TRBJ2-5): KAGVTQTPRYLIKTRGQQVTLSCSPISGHRSVSWYQQTPGQGLQFLFEYFSETQRNKGNFPGRFSGRQFSNSRSEMNVSTLELGDSALYLCASSLRVLGETQYFGPGTRLLVL.

This clone was picked up one time. This rearrangement joins TRBV5-4 to TRBJ1-6, with D unclear. CDR1 is SGHNT and CDR2 is YYREEE in the germline V gene (reference sequence). This CDR3 is 14 amino acids long. Between the trimmed V and J ends, which lost 0 bases and 9 bases, there was a span of 10 bases. The CDR3 loop reads CASSLAQTGSPLHF. The CDR3, as DNA: TGTGCCAGCAGCTTGGCGCAGACTGGTTCACCCCTCCACTTT.

The V gene is TRBV19, the J gene TRBJ1-6; perhaps TRBD1 as D (5 bases). The CDR3 has 12 amino acids. CDR1 and CDR2 from the germline V gene are LNHDA and SQIVND (reference sequence). V dropped 6 bases and J dropped 7 bases, with 7 bases sitting between them. The CDR3 region is CASREGNSPLHF. CDR3 bases: TGTGCCAGTAGGGAGGGGAATTCACCCCTCCACTTT.

CDR3 region: CAWSAPGLAGTAQFF. CDR3 coding DNA: TGTGCCTGGAGTGCCCCGGGACTAGCGGGAACAGCGCAGTTCTTC. The chain recombines TRBV30 with TRBJ2-1, with 13 bases fitting TRBD2. The CDR3 extends over 15 amino acids. V lost 1 base, J lost 12 bases, and 9 bases stayed unmatched. The V gene's germline CDR1 is GTSNPN and CDR2 SVGIG (reference sequence).

The rearrangement joins TRBV30 to TRBJ2-7, with a weak D call TRBD1 (6 bases). V lost 5 bases and J lost 0, with 14 bases in between. Germline CDR1 is GTSNPN and CDR2 is SVGIG (reference sequence). The CDR3 totals 14 residues. The CDR3 bases are TGTGCCTGGGGTATGGGGGCGAGCTCCTACGAGCAGTACTTC. Its protein is CAWGMGASSYEQYF.

The chain has TRBV5-4 and TRBJ1-1; D not certain. The V and J ends lost 2 bases and 1 base respectively, with 6 bases between them. The CDR3 spans 13 residues. Looked up from germline, CDR1 is SGHNT and CDR2 is YYREEE (reference sequence). CDR3 DNA sequence: TGTGCCAGCAGCTTCAATCGGAACACTGAAGCTTTCTTT. Amino acid sequence: CASSFNRNTEAFF.

The chain combines TRBV21-1 with TRBJ2-1. TRBV21-1 is noted as a pseudogene. The CDR3 contains 17 residues. CDR3 nucleotide sequence: TGTGCCAGCCGAAGCGTGTTAGAGAGGGGGGCTAGGAATGAGCAGTTCTTC. Protein: CASRSVLERGARNEQFF.

This chain joins TRBV19 and TRBJ1-5, with 7 bases matching TRBD1. Germline lookup yields CDR1 LNHDA and CDR2 SQIVND (reference sequence). The CDR3 is 15 amino acids. J gave up 6 bases and V 4 bases, and 9 bases lay outside the gene matches. DNA of the CDR3: TGTGCCAGTAGTAGAGGAGACAGGGAGACTCAGCCCCAGCATTTT. Amino acids: CASSRGDRETQPQHF.

The rearrangement links TRBV5-4 to TRBJ2-7, with 7 bases that match TRBD1. The germline CDR1 and CDR2 sequences are SGHNT and YYREEE (reference sequence). The length of the CDR3 is 13 residues. With V trimmed by 4 bases and J by 3 bases, 4 bases remained unmatched. CDR3 sequence: CASSDRDSYEQYF. CDR3 coding DNA: TGTGCCAGCAGCGACCGGGACAGCTACGAGCAGTACTTC.

Turning to this clone: This specimen includes other DNA sequences encoding the same CDR3. This sequence joins TRBV5-4 and TRBJ1-2; no clear D gene. Germline CDR1 is SGHNT and CDR2 is YYREEE (reference sequence). Trimming took off 1 base at V and 4 bases at J, with 8 bases between the two ends. The CDR3 extends over 13 amino acids. CDR3 sequence (DNA): TGTGCCAGCAGCTTGCGGGATTTCTATGGCTACACCTTC. Translating it yields CASSLRDFYGYTF.

The rearrangement joins TRBV6-6 to TRBJ1-2; 9 nucleotides match TRBD1. CDR1 and CDR2 from the germline V gene are MNHNY and SVGAGI (reference sequence). V shed 5 bases and J 3 bases; nucleotides not matched to a gene: 4. The CDR3 loop spans 14 amino acids. CDR3 in amino acids: CASSPRDRDYGYTF. The CDR3 DNA is TGTGCCAGCAGTCCGAGGGACAGGGACTATGGCTACACCTTC.

The chain combines TRBV5-1 with TRBJ2-1, with 8 bases identical to TRBD1. Looked up from germline, CDR1 is SGHRS and CDR2 is YFSETQ. The CDR3 length is 12 residues. V was clipped by 5 bases and J by 6 bases; unmatched bases: 1. CDR3 sequence: CASRQGGNEQFF. The CDR3 DNA sequence: TGCGCCAGCAGACAGGGGGGCAATGAGCAGTTCTTC. The full variable domain, completed using reference TRBV5-1 and TRBJ2-1, is KAGVTQTPRYLIKTRGQQVTLSCSPISGHRSVSWYQQTPGQGLQFLFEYFSETQRNKGNFPGRFSGRQFSNSRSEMNVSTLELGDSALYLCASRQGGNEQFFGPGTRLTVL.

The rearrangement uses TRBV30 and TRBJ2-3, with D possibly TRBD2 on 7 matching bases. Trimming stripped 2 bases from V and 1 base from J, with 16 bases between. The CDR3 is made up of 16 amino acids. Germline values: CDR1 GTSNPN, CDR2 SVGIG (reference sequence). The CDR3 DNA sequence: TGTGCCTGGAGTAGGGGAGGGGGTCAGGGCACAGATACGCAGTATTTT. Protein: CAWSRGGGQGTDTQYF. The full variable domain, completed using reference TRBV30 and TRBJ2-3, is SQTIHQWPATLVQPVGSPLSLECTVEGTSNPNLYWYRQAAGRGLQLLFYSVGIGQISSEVPQNLSASRPQDRQFILSSKKLLLSDSGFYLCAWSRGGGQGTDTQYFGPGTRLTVL.